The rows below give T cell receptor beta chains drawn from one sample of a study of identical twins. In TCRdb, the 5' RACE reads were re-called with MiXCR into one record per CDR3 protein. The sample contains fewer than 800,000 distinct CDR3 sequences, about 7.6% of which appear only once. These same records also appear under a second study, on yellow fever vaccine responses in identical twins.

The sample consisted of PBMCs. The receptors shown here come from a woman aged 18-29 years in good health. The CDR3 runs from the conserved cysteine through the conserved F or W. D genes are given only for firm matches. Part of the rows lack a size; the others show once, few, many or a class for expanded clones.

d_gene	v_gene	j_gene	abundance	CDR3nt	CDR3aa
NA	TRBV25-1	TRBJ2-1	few	TGTGCCAGCAGTGATGGGTTAGGAGATGCTGAGCAGTTCTTC	CASSDGLGDAEQFF
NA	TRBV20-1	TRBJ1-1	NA	TGCAGTGCTAGCCCCCCGGGGGTTAACACTGAAGCTTTCTTT	CSASPPGVNTEAFF
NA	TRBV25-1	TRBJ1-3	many	TGTGCCAGTATCGGCCAGGCTGGAAACACCATATATTTT	CASIGQAGNTIYF
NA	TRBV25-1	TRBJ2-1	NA	TGTGCCAGCAGCCTAGGACTACGAGGTGAGCAGTTCTTC	CASSLGLRGEQFF
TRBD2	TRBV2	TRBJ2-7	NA	TGTGCCAGCAGTGAAGAGGCGGGAGGGCCGGTGGGGCAGTACTTC	CASSEEAGGPVGQYF
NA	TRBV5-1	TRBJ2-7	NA	TGCGCCAGCAGCTTGGCCCGACAACCCAGAGAGTGGGAGCAGTACTTC	CASSLARQPREWEQYF
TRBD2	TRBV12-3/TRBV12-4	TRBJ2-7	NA	TGTGCCAGCAGTAGTAGCGGGAGAGGGTACGAGCAGTACTTC	CASSSSGRGYEQYF
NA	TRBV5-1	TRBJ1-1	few	TGCGCCAGCAGCTTCATTAGTGAACTGAACACTGAAGCTTTCTTT	CASSFISELNTEAFF
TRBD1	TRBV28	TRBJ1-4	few	TGTGCCAGCAGTACGGGACAGATGGGGCGTGAAAAACTGTTTTTT	CASSTGQMGREKLFF
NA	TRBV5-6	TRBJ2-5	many	TGTGCCAGCAGCTTGGAGCCCCAGGGGACCCAGTACTTC	CASSLEPQGTQYF
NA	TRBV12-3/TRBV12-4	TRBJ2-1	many	TGTGCCAGCAGTTTTAAAAATGAGCAGTTCTTC	CASSFKNEQFF
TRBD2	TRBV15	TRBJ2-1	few	TGTGCCACCAGCACGTGGACGGGACTAGACCACAATGAGCAGTTCTTC	CATSTWTGLDHNEQFF
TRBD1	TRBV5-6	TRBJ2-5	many	TGTGCCAGCAACGGGACAGGAGAGACCCAGTACTTC	CASNGTGETQYF
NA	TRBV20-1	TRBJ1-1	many	TGCAGTGCGGGTCCGGGACGACCGATGAACACTGAAGCTTTCTTT	CSAGPGRPMNTEAFF
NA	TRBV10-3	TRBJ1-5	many	TGTGCCATCCGGACGGGGGACAGCAATCAGCCCCAGCATTTT	CAIRTGDSNQPQHF
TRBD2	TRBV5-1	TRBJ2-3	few	TGCGCCAGCAGCTGGGAGGGGCGCACAGATACGCAGTATTTT	CASSWEGRTDTQYF
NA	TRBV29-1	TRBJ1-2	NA	TGCAGCGTTGAATACGGGTTAGCTAACTATGGCTACACCTTC	CSVEYGLANYGYTF
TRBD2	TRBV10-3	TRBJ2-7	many	TGTGCCATCAAACTTTATAGCGGGGGTAACGAGCAGTACTTC	CAIKLYSGGNEQYF
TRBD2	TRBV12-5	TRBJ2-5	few	TGTGCTAGTGGTTCGACCTTAGCGGGAGGGGAGGAGACCCAGTACTTC	CASGSTLAGGEETQYF
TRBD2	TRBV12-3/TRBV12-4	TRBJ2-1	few	TGTGCCAGCAGTGTGGGACTAGCGGGAGTAACCAATGAGCAGTTCTTC	CASSVGLAGVTNEQFF
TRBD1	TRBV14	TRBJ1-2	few	TGTGCCAGCAGCCAGGACAGGGGGCCCGTCTATGGCTACACCTTC	CASSQDRGPVYGYTF
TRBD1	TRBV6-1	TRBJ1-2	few	TGTGCCAGCAGGGGAACCGGGACAGGGGGCCATGTCCATGGCTACACCTTC	CASRGTGTGGHVHGYTF
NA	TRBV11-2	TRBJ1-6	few	TGTGCCAGCAGCTTATCGGGGGGGAGCTCCTATAATTCACCCCTCCACTTT	CASSLSGGSSYNSPLHF
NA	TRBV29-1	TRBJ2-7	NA	TGCAGCGTTAAAGCAGGGGGGTCCCCCTACGAGCAGTACTTC	CSVKAGGSPYEQYF
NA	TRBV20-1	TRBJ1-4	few	TGCAGTGCCCTGGGGCAGGGTCTTGGAAAACTGTTTTTT	CSALGQGLGKLFF
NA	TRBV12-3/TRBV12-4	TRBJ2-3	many	TGTGCCAGCAGTTTCCCGGTCAGTTATGATACGCAGTATTTT	CASSFPVSYDTQYF